These 27 T cell receptor beta chains originate from one sample sequenced in a study of Graves' ophthalmopathy and Graves' hyperthyroidism. Amplification of the TCR beta CDR3 regions used RNA transcripts (as template). Second-round multiplex PCR followed a first-round RT-PCR using HTBI primers. TCRdb reanalysed the multiplex PCR reads using MiXCR and keeps one entry per CDR3 protein. This sample carries hundreds of thousands of distinct CDR3 sequences, around a fifth of them seen once, and the ten largest clones take about 6.6%. The sequenced sample consisted of peripheral blood. The receptors here all came from a woman aged 18-35 years with stable Graves' hyperthyroidism. Some clones in this sample may be carry-over from other donors' samples.

The J gene is TRBJ1-2, the V gene TRBV12-3 or TRBV12-4; D remains unclear. The CDR3 has 15 amino acids. V lost 5 bases and J lost 3, with 16 bases in between. The CDR3, as DNA: TGTGCCAGCAGTCCCTCCGGACCCGGACACTATGGCTACACCTTC. Amino acid sequence: CASSPSGPGHYGYTF.

This clonotype was observed a handful of times. The gene calls are TRBV5-1 and TRBJ2-2; D not certain. This CDR3 contains 13 residues. The V and J ends lost 2 bases and 1 base respectively, with 3 bases between them. Germline V gene sequence: CDR1 SGHRS, CDR2 YFSETQ. The CDR3 nucleotides are TGCGCCAGCAGCTTCAAGAACACCGGGGAGCTGTTTTTT. This codes for CASSFKNTGELFF.

The chain uses TRBV6-2 or TRBV6-3 and TRBJ2-7, with D possibly being TRBD1 (6 bases). The CDR3 has 14 residues. Germline values: CDR1 MNHEY, CDR2 SVGEGT. Trimming shortened V by 7 bases and J by 2 bases, and 15 bases separated the two germline ends. The CDR3 reads CASTPATGAYEQYF. In DNA, the CDR3 is TGTGCCAGCACCCCTGCGACAGGTGCCTACGAGCAGTACTTC.

DNA of the CDR3: TGTGCCAGCAGCGTAGGGCCCAGGGGTAATAACTATGGCTACACCTTC. Protein product: CASSVGPRGNNYGYTF. The V and J genes are TRBV9 and TRBJ1-2, with D possibly matching TRBD1 (6 bases). CDR1 is SGDLS, CDR2 YYNGEE, per germline. There are 16 residues in the CDR3. The V end was cut by 0 bases, the J end by 1 base, with 13 bases between.

This clonotype was observed many times. The V and J genes are TRBV11-2 and TRBJ1-1, with a possible D match to TRBD1 (5 bases). Trimming took 0 bases from V and 0 from J, leaving 11 bases between them. Germline assignment: CDR1 SGHAT and CDR2 FQNNGV. The CDR3 totals 16 residues. The CDR3 DNA reads as TGTGCCAGCAGCTTAGAAGGGGTTCGCATGAACACTGAAGCTTTCTTT. This translates into CASSLEGVRMNTEAFF.

This clonotype was counted only a few times. Without the conserved terminal phenylalanine or tryptophan, this CDR3 likely stems from a read error. The rearrangement joins TRBV7-8 to TRBJ2-2, with TRBD1 matching 9 bases. Germline CDR1 is SGHVS and CDR2 is FQNEAQ. The CDR3 sequence is 16 residues long. V lost 6 bases, J lost 6 bases, and 11 bases stayed unmatched. Here the CDR3 DNA reads TGTGCCAGCAGACCAAACCGGGACAGGGTGGCCGGGGAGCTGTTTCTT. This translates into CASRPNRDRVAGELFL.

A few counts support this clonotype. The chain couples TRBV12-3 or TRBV12-4 to TRBJ2-7; 12 nucleotides align to TRBD2. With 6 bases clipped from V and 5 bases from J, the junction kept 8 bases outside the gene matches. This CDR3 is 15 amino acids long. This CDR3 is CASSSRTSGIHEQYF. The CDR3 DNA is TGTGCCAGCAGCTCCCGGACTAGCGGGATTCACGAGCAGTACTTC.

This clonotype was seen only once. The chain couples TRBV29-1 to TRBJ1-2; possible D gene TRBD1, 5 bases. The germline CDR1 and CDR2 sequences are SQVTM and ANQGSEA. The CDR3 is 12 amino acids. Trimming left V 7 bases short and J 6 bases short, with 15 bases between. DNA of the CDR3: TGCAGCGCTTGGGACTCTCTAAATGGCTACACCTTC. This codes for CSAWDSLNGYTF.

This clonotype showed up just once. This chain joins TRBV30 and TRBJ1-2, with D maybe TRBD1 (5 bases). The CDR3 runs 11 residues. Germline V lookup: CDR1 GTSNPN, CDR2 SVGIG (reference sequence). V was shortened by 4 bases and J by 7 bases, with 10 bases between the two germline ends. The DNA of the CDR3 is TGTGCCTGGACGCAGGGTAGTGGCTACACCTTC. Translation gives CAWTQGSGYTF.

The sample holds many counts of this clonotype. The chain is built from TRBV6-1 and TRBJ1-5; maybe TRBD1 (6 bases). The CDR3 contains 14 residues. Germline V gives CDR1 MNHNS, CDR2 SASEGT. The ends were cut back, 7 bases at V and 0 bases at J, with 10 bases in the middle. The CDR3 nucleotides read TGTGCCAGCACCACAGGGAATAGCAATCAGCCCCAGCATTTT. Residues: CASTTGNSNQPQHF.

This rearrangement joins TRBV20-1 to TRBJ2-1; possibly TRBD1 for D (6 bases). The germline gives CDR1 DFQATT, CDR2 SNEGSKA (reference sequence). V lost 1 base to trimming and J lost 5 bases, with 15 bases between them. The CDR3 length is 15 residues. The CDR3 loop is CSARAHRDTDNEQFF. DNA of the CDR3: TGCAGTGCTAGAGCCCACCGGGACACGGACAATGAGCAGTTCTTC.

Of note for this clonotype: Since a much larger clone is just one base distant, this may be a read error. The chain carries TRBV12-3 or TRBV12-4 and TRBJ1-1, with TRBD1 as a possible D gene (5 bases). The CDR3 covers 15 residues. The CDR3 region has the DNA TGTGCCAGCAGTCGTAGGGACGCGGTAAACACTGAATCTTTCTTT. This codes for CASSRRDAVNTESFF.

The J gene is TRBJ2-7, the V gene TRBV5-1; 9 nucleotides match TRBD1. V dropped 4 bases and J dropped 7; count of bases not matched to a gene: 12. CDR3 size: 15 residues. CDR1 SGHRS and CDR2 YFSETQ come from the germline V gene. CDR3: CASSLITGGGGEQYF. In DNA form, the CDR3 reads TGCGCCAGCAGCCTGATTACAGGGGGCGGGGGTGAGCAGTACTTC.

For this clonotype: A junction end diverges from the germline sequence, so it may reflect a read error. The chain employs TRBV19 and TRBJ1-5; the D is unclear. Germline V CDR1 and CDR2: LNHDA, SQIVND (reference sequence). CDR3 length equals 13 residues. The chain's CDR3 is CSSSMKKETAANF. As DNA, the CDR3 is TGTTCCAGTAGTATGAAGAAAGAAACCGCAGCTAATTTT.

This clonotype was observed many times. The rearrangement joins TRBV20-1 to TRBJ2-7, with 10 bases identical to TRBD2. Trimming removed 6 bases from V and 5 bases from J; junction bases left unmatched: 13. Germline CDR1 DFQATT, CDR2 SNEGSKA (reference sequence). The CDR3 is 15 residues long. CDR3 region: CSAPRGGLATHEQYF. DNA of the CDR3: TGCAGTGCCCCCAGGGGGGGACTAGCGACACACGAGCAGTACTTC.

The sample holds many counts of this clonotype. The chain employs TRBV4-1 and TRBJ2-5, with 8 nucleotides matching TRBD2. Trimming cost V 5 bases and J 5 bases; bases outside gene matches: 7. Germline V gene lookup returns CDR1 MGHRA and CDR2 YSYEKL. There are 14 residues in the CDR3. CDR3 nucleotide sequence: TGCGCCAGCAGCTCGACTAGCGACGGGGAGACCCAGTACTTC. It encodes CASSSTSDGETQYF.

This clonotype was counted many times. The rearrangement uses TRBV11-2 and TRBJ2-7; D is possibly TRBD2 (6 bases). Germline lookup yields CDR1 SGHAT and CDR2 FQNNGV. Trimming shortened V by 5 bases and J by 3 bases, and 14 bases separated the two germline ends. This CDR3 spans 14 amino acids. The CDR3 nucleotides are TGTGCCAGCAGCCCCACCCTGGGGGGCTACGAGCAGTACTTC. Encoded protein: CASSPTLGGYEQYF.

Many counts were recorded for this clonotype. The gene calls are TRBV7-3 and TRBJ2-5, with unresolved D. Germline V gene sequence: CDR1 SGHTA, CDR2 FQGTGA. The CDR3 contains 13 residues. Between the trimmed V and J ends, which lost 2 bases and 2 bases, there was a span of 6 bases. This CDR3 is CASSLLDQETQYF. The DNA of the CDR3 is TGTGCCAGCAGCTTACTTGATCAAGAGACCCAGTACTTC.

This clonotype has a count of ten or more. A read error may account for a junction end that differs from germline. The CDR3 DNA follows: TGTGCCGGCAGCTTAGGCAGGGGTGATTCACCCCTCCACTTT. It translates to CAGSLGRGDSPLHF. The chain joins TRBV7-3 to TRBJ1-6; possible D gene TRBD1, 6 bases. Germline values: CDR1 SGHTA, CDR2 FQGTGA. CDR3 length: 14 residues.

Remarks on this clonotype: One base away lies a much larger clone, so this may be a sequencing read error. The rearrangement uses TRBV12-3 or TRBV12-4 and TRBJ2-5, with 10 bases lining up with TRBD2. The CDR3 loop spans 15 amino acids. Here the CDR3 DNA reads TGTGCCAGCAGTTTTTCTAGCGGGGGCCGAGAGAGCCAGTACTTC. This sequence encodes CASSFSSGGRESQYF.

The chain combines TRBV6-1 with TRBJ2-4; D gene uncertain. The V gene's germline CDR1 is MNHNS and CDR2 SASEGT. CDR3 length: 11 residues. The V gene lost 7 bases and the J gene lost 6 bases, with 7 bases spanning the gap. CDR3 DNA sequence: TGTGCCAGCATCGGACGAAACATTCAGTACTTC. It encodes CASIGRNIQYF.

The chain carries TRBV28 and TRBJ2-6; a possible D gene is TRBD2 (6 bases). This CDR3 has 18 residues. The germline V and J ends were trimmed by 3 bases and 0 bases, with 15 bases remaining between them. Germline V lookup: CDR1 MDHEN, CDR2 SYDVKM. In DNA form, the CDR3 reads TGTGCCAGCAGTTTTAGACTGGGAGCGGGCTCTGGGGCCAACGTCCTGACTTTC. Protein sequence: CASSFRLGAGSGANVLTF.

Ten or more counts support this clonotype. CDR3 bases: TGTGCCAGCAGTGAAACTCTCGGCAACAATCAGCCCCAGCATTTT. Translating it yields CASSETLGNNQPQHF. The gene calls are TRBV6-1 and TRBJ1-5; D is uncertain. V was shortened by 2 bases and J by 3 bases, with 11 bases between the two germline ends. Per germline, CDR1 MNHNS and CDR2 SASEGT. This CDR3 region has 15 residues.

This clonotype was detected many times. This sequence joins TRBV6-1 and TRBJ1-1; D is unresolved. The length of the CDR3 is 13 residues. V was pared by 6 bases and J by 3 bases, with 11 bases between. CDR1 is MNHNS and CDR2 is SASEGT in the germline V gene. The CDR3 nucleotides read TGTGCCAGCAGCCCGACTGAGTACACTGAAGCTTTCTTT. Protein product: CASSPTEYTEAFF.

There are many counts of this clonotype. The V call is TRBV6-1, the J call TRBJ1-2; D not certain. V was clipped by 5 bases and J by 4 bases, with 14 bases between them. CDR3 length: 14 residues. Germline assignment: CDR1 MNHNS and CDR2 SASEGT. As DNA, the CDR3 is TGTGCCAGCAGTCCGTGGAGATCGGCCTATGGCTACACCTTC. Its translation: CASSPWRSAYGYTF.

The sample holds many counts of this clonotype. The chain carries TRBV18 and TRBJ2-5, with D maybe TRBD1 (6 bases). The ends were cut back, 3 bases at V and 5 bases at J, with 13 bases in the middle. The CDR3 extends over 14 amino acids. Germline V gene lookup returns CDR1 KGHSH and CDR2 LQKENI. In nucleotides, the CDR3 is TGTGCCAGCTCACCGCCAGCAGGGGCCGAGACCCAGTACTTC. Protein sequence: CASSPPAGAETQYF.

The V gene is TRBV2, the J gene TRBJ2-7; D may be TRBD2 (5 bases). Germline CDR1 and CDR2: SNHLY and FYNNEI. The germline V and J ends were trimmed by 6 bases and 6 bases, with 18 bases remaining between them. The CDR3 consists of 14 residues. The CDR3 spells CASRATAATVEQYF. CDR3 coding DNA: TGTGCCAGCAGAGCAACAGCGGCGACGGTCGAGCAGTACTTC.